A selection of T cell receptor beta chains follows, all from one sample in a study of blood T cell repertoires in COVID-19. Sequencing was performed with immunoSEQ multiplex PCR; in TCRdb, only in-frame clones are kept and a portion is missing. The sample carries roughly 150,000 clones, around 85% recorded once. Sequenced sample: peripheral blood. These receptors were collected from a man at least 80 years old with COVID-19, enrolled during active disease. Both conserved end residues are part of each CDR3. The order of the fields is J gene, clone size, V gene, D gene, CDR3 protein, CDR3 DNA. A D gene is named only where the DNA matches it firmly. A row's size may be missing; if present it is once, few, many or a size class.

TRBJ2-7	NA	TRBV29-1	TRBD1	CSVYDRASEQYF	TGCAGCGTTTACGACAGGGCGTCCGAGCAGTACTTC
TRBJ2-2	NA	TRBV10-3	NA	CAISFKTGFNTGELFF	TGTGCCATCAGTTTCAAGACAGGTTTTAACACCGGGGAGCTGTTTTTT
TRBJ2-7	NA	TRBV20-1	TRBD1	CQTGSGHEQYF	TGCCAGACAGGGTCGGGCCACGAGCAGTACTTC
TRBJ1-4	NA	TRBV7-6	TRBD1	CASSLIADRGGGKLFF	TGTGCCAGCAGCTTGATTGCGGACAGGGGAGGCGGAAAACTGTTTTTT
TRBJ2-7	once	TRBV18	TRBD1	CASSPGQGESYEQYF	TGTGCCAGCTCACCAGGACAGGGTGAGAGCTACGAGCAGTACTTC
TRBJ1-6	NA	TRBV12-3/TRBV12-4	NA	CASSSLIQPLHF	TGTGCCAGCAGTTCTCTAATTCAACCCCTCCACTTT
TRBJ2-7	NA	TRBV19	NA	CASRQQGLEQYEQYF	TGTGCCAGTAGACAACAGGGTTTAGAGCAGTACGAGCAGTACTTC
TRBJ1-2	NA	TRBV5-4	NA	CASSLPENYGYTF	TGTGCCAGCAGCTTACCAGAAAACTATGGCTACACCTTC
TRBJ1-1	NA	TRBV19	NA	CASSIDPDKNTEAFF	TGTGCCAGTAGTATAGATCCGGACAAGAACACTGAAGCTTTCTTT
TRBJ1-6	NA	TRBV3-1/TRBV3-2	NA	CASSHRDAGGSPLHF	TGTGCCAGCAGCCATCGCGACGCGGGAGGGTCACCCCTCCACTTT
TRBJ1-1	NA	TRBV28	NA	CASSSPTQRAFF	TGTGCCAGCAGCTCCCCAACTCAGAGGGCTTTCTTT
TRBJ1-2	few	TRBV18	TRBD1	CASSPTGTGERSAGYTF	TGTGCCAGCTCACCAACTGGGACAGGGGAAAGATCGGCGGGCTACACCTTC
TRBJ1-2	NA	TRBV5-4	NA	CASSSDLQGNYGYTF	TGTGCCAGCAGCAGCGATCTACAGGGAAACTATGGCTACACCTTC
TRBJ1-5	once	TRBV6-2/TRBV6-3	NA	CASSTGFQPQHF	TGTGCCAGCAGTACAGGGTTCCAGCCCCAGCATTTT
TRBJ2-7	NA	TRBV5-1	TRBD2	CASSSRGLAGALRAYEQYF	TGCGCCAGCAGCTCCCGGGGACTAGCGGGGGCTTTACGGGCCTACGAGCAGTACTTC
TRBJ2-2	once	TRBV19	TRBD1	CASSMDRGHTGELFF	TGTGCCAGTAGTATGGACAGGGGGCATACCGGGGAGCTGTTTTTT
TRBJ2-1	NA	TRBV7-7	NA	CASSLGFEGGNNEQFF	TGTGCCAGCAGCTTAGGGTTCGAGGGGGGGAACAATGAGCAGTTCTTC
TRBJ1-1	NA	TRBV18	NA	CASSPPGGTTEAFF	TGTGCCAGCTCACCACCCGGAGGGACGACTGAAGCTTTCTTT
TRBJ1-4	NA	TRBV4-2	TRBD1	CASSAEGQVNEKLFF	TGTGCCAGCAGCGCTGAGGGACAGGTAAATGAAAAACTGTTTTTT
TRBJ1-2	once	TRBV4-3	NA	CASSQELGLYGYTF	TGCGCCAGCAGCCAAGAATTGGGACTCTATGGCTACACCTTC
TRBJ2-5	NA	TRBV4-2	NA	CASSQGVKTGETQYF	TGTGCCAGCAGCCAAGGGGTCAAAACGGGAGAGACCCAGTACTTC
TRBJ1-2	NA	TRBV7-9	NA	CASSLGRRVYGYTF	TGTGCCAGCAGCTTGGGCAGGAGGGTGTATGGCTACACCTTC
TRBJ2-2	NA	TRBV11-2	NA	CASSLVRGTGELFF	TGTGCCAGCAGCTTAGTGCGGGGCACCGGGGAGCTGTTTTTT
TRBJ1-5	NA	TRBV5-6	NA	CASSHRGGNQPQHF	TGTGCCAGCAGTCATCGGGGAGGCAATCAGCCCCAGCATTTT
TRBJ1-4	NA	TRBV28	NA	CASSVPTGSLVEKLFF	TGTGCCAGCAGTGTCCCAACAGGGAGTTTGGTTGAAAAACTGTTTTTT
TRBJ1-3	NA	TRBV18	TRBD1	CASSPLGTANSGNTIYF	TGTGCCAGCTCACCACTGGGGACAGCCAACTCTGGAAACACCATATATTTT